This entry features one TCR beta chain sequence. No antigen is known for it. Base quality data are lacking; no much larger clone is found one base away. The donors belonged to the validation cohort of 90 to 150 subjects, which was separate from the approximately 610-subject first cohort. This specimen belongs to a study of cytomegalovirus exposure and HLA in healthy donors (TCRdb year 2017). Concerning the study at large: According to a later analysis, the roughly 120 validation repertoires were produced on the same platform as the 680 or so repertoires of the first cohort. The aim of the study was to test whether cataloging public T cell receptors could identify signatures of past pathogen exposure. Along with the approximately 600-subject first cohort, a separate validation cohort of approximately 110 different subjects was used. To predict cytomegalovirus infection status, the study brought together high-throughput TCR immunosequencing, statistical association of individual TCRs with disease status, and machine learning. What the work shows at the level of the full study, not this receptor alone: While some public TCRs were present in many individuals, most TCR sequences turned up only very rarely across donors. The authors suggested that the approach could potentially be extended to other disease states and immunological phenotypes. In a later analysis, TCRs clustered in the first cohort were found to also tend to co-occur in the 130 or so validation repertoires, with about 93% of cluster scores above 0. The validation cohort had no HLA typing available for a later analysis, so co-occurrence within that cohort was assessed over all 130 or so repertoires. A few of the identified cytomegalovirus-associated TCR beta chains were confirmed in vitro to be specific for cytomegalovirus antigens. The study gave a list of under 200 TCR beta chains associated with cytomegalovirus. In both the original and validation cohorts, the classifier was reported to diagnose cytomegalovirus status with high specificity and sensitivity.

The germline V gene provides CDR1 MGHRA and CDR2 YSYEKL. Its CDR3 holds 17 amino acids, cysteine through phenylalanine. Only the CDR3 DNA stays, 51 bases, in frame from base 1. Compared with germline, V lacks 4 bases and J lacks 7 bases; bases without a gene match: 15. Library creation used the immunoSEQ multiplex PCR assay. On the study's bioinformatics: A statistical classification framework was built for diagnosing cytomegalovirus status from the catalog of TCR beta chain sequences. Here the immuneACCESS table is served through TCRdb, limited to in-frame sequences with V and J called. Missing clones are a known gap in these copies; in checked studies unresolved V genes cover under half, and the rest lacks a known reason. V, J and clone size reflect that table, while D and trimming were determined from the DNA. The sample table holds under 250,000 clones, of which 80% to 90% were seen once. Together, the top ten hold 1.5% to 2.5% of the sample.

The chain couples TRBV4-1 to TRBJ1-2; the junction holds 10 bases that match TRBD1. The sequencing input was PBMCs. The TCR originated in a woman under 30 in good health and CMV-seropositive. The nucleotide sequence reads TGCGCCAGCAGCCTCCAGCCGGACAGGGGGAGAAATCTTGGCTACACCTTC. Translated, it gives CASSLQPDRGRNLGYTF.